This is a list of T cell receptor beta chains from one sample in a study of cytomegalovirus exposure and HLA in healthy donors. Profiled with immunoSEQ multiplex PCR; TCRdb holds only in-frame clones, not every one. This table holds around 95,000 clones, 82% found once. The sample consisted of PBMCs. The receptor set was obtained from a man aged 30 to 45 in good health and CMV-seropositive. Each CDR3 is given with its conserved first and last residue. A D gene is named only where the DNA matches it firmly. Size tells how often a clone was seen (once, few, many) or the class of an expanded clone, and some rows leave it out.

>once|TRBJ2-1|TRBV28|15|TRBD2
CASRPSGRAYNEQFF
TGTGCCAGCAGACCCAGCGGGAGGGCCTACAATGAGCAGTTCTTC
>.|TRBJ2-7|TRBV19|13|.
CASSIAPSYEQYF
TGTGCCAGTAGTATAGCCCCATCCTACGAGCAGTACTTC
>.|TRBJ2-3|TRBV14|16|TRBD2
CASSTLAGGRTDTQYF
TGTGCCAGCAGCACCCTAGCGGGAGGGCGAACAGATACGCAGTATTTT
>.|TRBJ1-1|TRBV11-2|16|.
CASSLEWGSPNTEAFF
TGTGCCAGCAGCTTAGAGTGGGGCAGTCCGAACACTGAAGCTTTCTTT
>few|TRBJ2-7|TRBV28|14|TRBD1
CASSMGTVPYEQYF
TGTGCCAGCAGTATGGGGACAGTCCCGTACGAGCAGTACTTC
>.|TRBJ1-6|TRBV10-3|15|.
CAISDGQQNNSPLHF
TGTGCCATCAGTGACGGACAGCAGAATAATTCACCCCTCCACTTT
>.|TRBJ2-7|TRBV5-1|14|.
CASSLIGDSYEQYF
TGCGCCAGCAGCTTGATCGGAGACTCCTACGAGCAGTACTTC
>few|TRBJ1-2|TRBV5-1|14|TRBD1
CASSLEGGEYGYTF
TGCGCCAGCAGCTTGGAAGGGGGCGAGTATGGCTACACCTTC
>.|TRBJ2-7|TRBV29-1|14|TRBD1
CSVGGFDRGYEQYF
TGCAGCGTTGGGGGGTTCGACAGGGGGTACGAGCAGTACTTC
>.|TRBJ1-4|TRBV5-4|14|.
CASSLGGTNEKLFF
TGTGCCAGCAGCTTGGGGGGCACTAATGAAAAACTGTTTTTT
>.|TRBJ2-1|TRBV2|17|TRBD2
CASRRTLLSGRHDEQFF
TGTGCCAGCAGGCGGACCCTCCTTAGCGGGAGGCATGATGAGCAGTTCTTC
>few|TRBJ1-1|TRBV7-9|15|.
CASSLVPQGNTEAFF
TGTGCCAGCAGCTTAGTTCCCCAGGGGAACACTGAAGCTTTCTTT
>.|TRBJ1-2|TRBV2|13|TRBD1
CASSEDRVYGYTF
TGTGCCAGCAGTGAGGACAGGGTATATGGCTACACCTTC
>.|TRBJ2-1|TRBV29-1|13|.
CSVEGRTYNEQFF
TGCAGCGTTGAGGGCAGAACCTACAATGAGCAGTTCTTC
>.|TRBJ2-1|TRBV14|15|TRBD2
CASSSGLTPYNEQFF
TGTGCCAGCAGCTCGGGACTAACGCCTTACAATGAGCAGTTCTTC
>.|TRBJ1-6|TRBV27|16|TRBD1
CASSSPGQGGNSPLHF
TGTGCCAGCAGTTCTCCGGGACAGGGAGGTAATTCACCCCTCCACTTT
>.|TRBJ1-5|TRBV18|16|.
CASADNGRGRNQPQHF
TGTGCCAGCGCGGATAATGGCAGGGGCCGCAATCAGCCCCAGCATTTT
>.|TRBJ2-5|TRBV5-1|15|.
CASSLEGSGMATQYF
TGCGCCAGCAGCTTGGAAGGGAGTGGTATGGCGACCCAGTACTTC
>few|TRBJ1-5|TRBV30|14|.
CAWSPGNSNQPQHF
TGTGCCTGGAGCCCAGGAAATAGCAATCAGCCCCAGCATTTT
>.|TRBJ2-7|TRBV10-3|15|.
CAISEGGTVVYEQYF
TGTGCCATCAGTGAGGGCGGGACAGTCGTTTACGAGCAGTACTTC
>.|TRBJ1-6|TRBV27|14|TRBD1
CASSLYRGNSPLHF
TGTGCCAGCAGTTTATACAGGGGTAATTCACCCCTCCACTTT
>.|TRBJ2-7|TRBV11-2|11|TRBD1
CASSNPDRGYF
TGTGCCAGCAGCAACCCGGACAGGGGGTACTTC
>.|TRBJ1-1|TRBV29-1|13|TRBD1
CSVATGGRTEAFF
TGCAGCGTTGCAACAGGGGGCCGTACTGAAGCTTTCTTT
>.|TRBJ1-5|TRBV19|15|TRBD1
CASNVGTGTNQPQHF
TGTGCCAGTAACGTGGGGACAGGAACTAATCAGCCCCAGCATTTT
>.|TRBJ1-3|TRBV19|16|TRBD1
CASSGRDRDSGNTIYF
TGTGCCAGTAGTGGCCGGGACAGGGATTCTGGAAACACCATATATTTT
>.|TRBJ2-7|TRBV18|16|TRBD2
CASSPPLAGTIYEQYF
TGTGCCAGCTCACCACCACTAGCGGGAACAATCTACGAGCAGTACTTC
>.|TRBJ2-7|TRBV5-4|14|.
CASSLAGGAGEQYF
TGTGCCAGCAGCTTGGCCGGGGGAGCCGGCGAGCAGTACTTC
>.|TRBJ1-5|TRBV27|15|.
CASSFDKAGNQPQHF
TGTGCCAGCAGTTTTGATAAGGCAGGGAATCAGCCCCAGCATTTT
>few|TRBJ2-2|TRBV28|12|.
CASSLGRGELFF
TGTGCCAGCAGTCTCGGGAGAGGGGAGCTGTTTTTT
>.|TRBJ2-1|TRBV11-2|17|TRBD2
CASSLGATSVSYNEQFF
TGTGCCAGCAGCTTAGGCGCCACTAGCGTGTCCTACAATGAGCAGTTCTTC
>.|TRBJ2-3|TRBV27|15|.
CASSFLPQARDTQYF
TGTGCCAGCAGTTTCCTGCCCCAGGCCCGAGATACGCAGTATTTT
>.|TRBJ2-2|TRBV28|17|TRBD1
CASSRDRGPLNTGELFF
TGTGCCAGCAGTCGGGACAGGGGGCCCCTGAACACCGGGGAGCTGTTTTTT
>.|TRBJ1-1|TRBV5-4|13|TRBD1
CASSRTGNTEAFF
TGTGCCAGCAGTCGGACAGGGAACACTGAAGCTTTCTTT
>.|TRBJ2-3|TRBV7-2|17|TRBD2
CASRLAGRLTLTDTQYF
TGTGCCAGCAGACTAGCGGGACGACTGACTCTTACAGATACGCAGTATTTT
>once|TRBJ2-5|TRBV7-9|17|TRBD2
CASSLAGSGRLSETQYF
TGTGCCAGCAGCTTAGCGGGGAGCGGGAGGCTTTCAGAGACCCAGTACTTC
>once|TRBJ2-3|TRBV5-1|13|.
CASSLAGTASQYF
TGCGCCAGCAGCCTCGCGGGAACCGCATCGCAGTATTTT
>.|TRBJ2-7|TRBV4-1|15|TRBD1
CASSQDGDRGYEQYF
TGCGCCAGCAGCCAGGATGGGGACAGGGGCTACGAGCAGTACTTC
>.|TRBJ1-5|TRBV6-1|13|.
CASTTEKNQPQHF
TGTGCCAGCACGACAGAGAAGAATCAGCCCCAGCATTTT
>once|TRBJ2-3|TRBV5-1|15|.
CASSLDRAPTDTQYF
TGCGCCAGCAGCTTGGACAGGGCGCCCACAGATACGCAGTATTTT
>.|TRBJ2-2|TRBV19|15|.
CASRVIQTNTGELFF
TGTGCCAGTAGAGTAATACAGACGAACACCGGGGAGCTGTTTTTT
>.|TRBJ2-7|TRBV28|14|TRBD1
CASKAGTGGFEQYF
TGTGCCAGCAAGGCCGGGACAGGGGGCTTCGAGCAGTACTTC
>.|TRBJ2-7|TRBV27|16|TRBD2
CASSLGTSVSSYEQYF
TGTGCCAGCAGTTTAGGTACTAGCGTGAGCTCCTACGAGCAGTACTTC
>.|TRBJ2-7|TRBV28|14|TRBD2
CASSLLAGVYEQYF
TGTGCCAGCAGTCTACTAGCGGGAGTCTACGAGCAGTACTTC
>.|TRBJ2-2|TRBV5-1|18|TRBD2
CASRFSALAGSPPGELFF
TGCGCCAGCAGATTTTCCGCTCTAGCGGGGTCTCCCCCCGGGGAGCTGTTTTTT
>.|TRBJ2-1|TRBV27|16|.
CASSLSWGDSYNEQFF
TGTGCCAGCAGTTTATCGTGGGGAGACTCCTACAATGAGCAGTTCTTC
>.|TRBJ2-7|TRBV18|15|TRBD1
CASSRDRGSTYEQYF
TGTGCCAGCTCACGAGACAGGGGCTCGACCTACGAGCAGTACTTC
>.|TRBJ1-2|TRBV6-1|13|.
CASSEWAGYGYTF
TGTGCCAGCAGTGAATGGGCTGGCTATGGCTACACCTTC
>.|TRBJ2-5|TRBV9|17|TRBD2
CASSPGGAGLNWETQYF
TGTGCCAGCAGCCCGGGGGGGGCAGGGTTGAATTGGGAGACCCAGTACTTC
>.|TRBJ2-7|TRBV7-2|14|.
CASKVGVSSYEQYF
TGTGCCAGCAAAGTCGGGGTATCGTCCTACGAGCAGTACTTC
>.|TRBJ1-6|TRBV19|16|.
CASSAAGTNLNSPLHF
TGTGCCAGTAGTGCAGCCGGGACAAACTTAAATTCACCCCTCCACTTT
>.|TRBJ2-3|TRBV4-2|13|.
CASSPSAADTQYF
TGTGCCAGCAGCCCCAGCGCGGCAGATACGCAGTATTTT
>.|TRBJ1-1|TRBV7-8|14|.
CASSLLTRTTEAFF
TGTGCCAGCAGCTTATTAACCCGGACAACTGAAGCTTTCTTT
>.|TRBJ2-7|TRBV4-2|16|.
CASSQEGGRGPYEQYF
TGTGCCAGCAGCCAAGAAGGCGGCAGGGGACCTTACGAGCAGTACTTC
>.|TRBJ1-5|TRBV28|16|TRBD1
CASSPRSGGSNQPQHF
TGTGCCAGCAGTCCCCGATCAGGGGGCAGCAATCAGCCCCAGCATTTT
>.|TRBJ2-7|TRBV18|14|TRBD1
CASSPGTGLGEQYF
TGTGCCAGCTCACCAGGGACAGGTCTCGGCGAGCAGTACTTC